These 21 T cell receptor beta chains were all obtained from the same sample, sequenced in a study of cytotoxic CD8 clonotypes in ibrutinib-treated CLL. The method was immunoSEQ multiplex PCR; TCRdb's version includes in-frame clones alone and lacks a portion of them. Of around 250,000 clones in the sample, 70% were seen once. Specimen: PBMCs, collected after 24 months of ibrutinib treatment. The receptors stem from a human donor with chronic lymphocytic leukemia.

This chain links TRBV13 with TRBJ2-6; D gene ambiguous. The CDR3 length is 12 residues. Germline CDR1 PRHDT, CDR2 FYEKMQ (reference sequence). Trimming left V 4 bases short and J 5 bases short, with 3 bases between. The CDR3: CASSSRANVLTF. DNA of the CDR3: TGTGCCAGCAGCTCGAGGGCCAACGTCCTGACTTTC.

The chain links TRBV4-2 to TRBJ1-1; a weak D match, TRBD1 (5 bases). Trimming cost V 0 bases and J 3 bases, with 17 bases left between them. CDR1 LGHNA and CDR2 YNFKEQ come from the germline V gene. There are 17 residues in the CDR3. The CDR3 region is CASSQEVMGLWDTEAFF. The CDR3, as DNA: TGTGCCAGCAGCCAAGAAGTGATGGGGCTGTGGGACACTGAAGCTTTCTTT.

The V gene is TRBV2, the J gene TRBJ1-1; possible D gene TRBD1, 6 bases. Germline V gene data show CDR1 as SNHLY and CDR2 as FYNNEI. V was clipped by 0 bases and J by 10 bases, with 9 bases between them. The CDR3 length is 12 residues. The CDR3 DNA is TGTGCCAGCAGTGAAGCGAGGGGGGCAGCTTTCTTT. This codes for CASSEARGAAFF.

This clone was detected only a few times. This chain joins TRBV19 and TRBJ1-5; a possible D gene is TRBD1 (5 bases). Germline V lookup: CDR1 LNHDA, CDR2 SQIVND (reference sequence). This CDR3 has 12 residues. Trimming removed 4 bases at V and 6 bases at J, with 7 bases between. The CDR3 protein is CASSTRGQPQHF. As DNA, the CDR3 is TGTGCCAGTAGTACGAGGGGTCAGCCCCAGCATTTT.

J is TRBJ2-2 and V is TRBV25-1; possible D gene TRBD2, 5 bases. Looked up from germline, CDR1 is MGHDK and CDR2 is SYGVNS. V lost 3 bases and J 6 bases, leaving 17 bases between the germline ends. The CDR3 loop spans 16 amino acids. The CDR3 protein is CASSDDLAPLPGELFF. DNA of the CDR3: TGTGCCAGCAGTGACGATCTAGCCCCTCTCCCCGGGGAGCTGTTTTTT. Combining the CDR3 with reference TRBV25-1 and TRBJ2-2 gives the whole variable domain EADIYQTPRYLVIGTGKKITLECSQTMGHDKMYWYQQDPGMELHLIHYSYGVNSTEKGDLSSESTVSRIRTEHFPLTLESARPSHTSQYLCASSDDLAPLPGELFFGEGSRLTVL.

V and J are TRBV5-8 and TRBJ1-1; 7 bases are shared with TRBD1. V trimming: 4 bases; J trimming: 11 bases; junction bases outside the gene matches: 5. This CDR3 spans 11 amino acids. CDR1 SGHTS and CDR2 YDEGEE come from the germline V gene. The CDR3 sequence is CASSADRVAFF. CDR3 coding DNA: TGTGCCAGCAGCGCCGACAGGGTGGCTTTCTTT.

This clone was found once. This chain uses TRBV27 with TRBJ2-3; 14 nucleotides agree with TRBD2. Germline V gene sequence: CDR1 MNHEY, CDR2 SMNVEV (reference sequence). The J segment lost 10 bases and the V segment lost 6 bases, leaving 12 bases of the junction unmatched. The CDR3 totals 16 residues. CDR3: CASRHEGTSGRVAQYF. CDR3 DNA sequence: TGTGCCAGCAGACACGAAGGGACTAGCGGGAGAGTAGCGCAGTATTTT.

This CDR3 reads CASSLVSAAYGYTF. The CDR3 nucleotides are TGTGCCAGCAGCTTAGTTTCGGCAGCCTATGGCTACACCTTC. The V and J genes are TRBV7-9 and TRBJ1-2, with unresolved D. The CDR3 spans 14 residues. Germline lookup yields CDR1 SEHNR and CDR2 FQNEAQ (reference sequence). Trimming cost V 1 base and J 4 bases, with 10 bases left between them.

This clone was counted between two and nine times. V and J are TRBV27 and TRBJ1-2; TRBD1 matches at 8 bases. This CDR3 contains 13 residues. The trim removed 5 bases at V and 8 bases at J, leaving 7 bases unmatched. The germline V gene has CDR1 MNHEY and CDR2 SMNVEV (reference sequence). In DNA form, the CDR3 reads TGTGCCAGCAGTAAGGGACAGGCTGGCGGCTACACCTTC. Its translation is CASSKGQAGGYTF.

J is TRBJ2-7 and V is TRBV7-9, with 7 nucleotides matching TRBD1. CDR1 and CDR2 from the germline V gene are SEHNR and FQNEAQ (reference sequence). V lost 5 bases, J lost 6 bases, and 10 bases stayed unmatched. The CDR3 totals 14 residues. The chain's CDR3 is CASSLPGQSFEQYF. The CDR3 DNA follows: TGTGCCAGCAGCCTACCGGGACAGAGTTTCGAGCAGTACTTC. The whole variable domain, filled in from reference TRBV7-9 and TRBJ2-7, reads DTGVSQNPRHKITKRGQNVTFRCDPISEHNRLYWYRQTLGQGPEFLTYFQNEAQLEKSRLLSDRFSAERPKGSFSTLEIQRTEQGDSAMYLCASSLPGQSFEQYFGPGTRLTVT.

The chain employs TRBV27 and TRBJ2-3, with TRBD2 matching over 12 bases. This CDR3 is built from 16 residues. Trimming removed 9 bases from V and 0 bases from J; junction bases left unmatched: 7. Germline V CDR1 and CDR2: MNHEY, SMNVEV (reference sequence). Written as DNA, the CDR3 is TGTGCCAGGACTGATGGGACTAGCGGGAGCACAGATACGCAGTATTTT. It encodes CARTDGTSGSTDTQYF.

This clone was seen a single time. The chain links TRBV30 to TRBJ2-7; D is perhaps TRBD1 or TRBD2 (5 bases each). Germline V gene lookup returns CDR1 GTSNPN and CDR2 SVGIG (reference sequence). The length of the CDR3 is 12 residues. Trimming removed 5 bases at V and 11 bases at J, with 19 bases between. The CDR3 loop is CAWDGIEGRKYF. Here the CDR3 DNA reads TGTGCCTGGGACGGTATAGAGGGACGAAAGTACTTC.

The rearrangement uses TRBV28 and TRBJ2-7; a weak D match, TRBD1 (5 bases). V was pared by 0 bases and J by 2 bases, with 8 bases between. CDR3 length equals 14 residues. Looked up from germline, CDR1 is MDHEN and CDR2 is SYDVKM. The CDR3 is CASSLWQGPYEQYF. The DNA for the CDR3 is TGTGCCAGCAGTTTATGGCAGGGCCCCTACGAGCAGTACTTC.

CDR3 in amino acids: CASSREDGLGTEAFF. CDR3 DNA: TGTGCCAGCAGCCGCGAGGACGGGCTGGGGACTGAAGCTTTCTTT. This rearrangement joins TRBV7-8 to TRBJ1-1; D is uncertain. Trimming took off 5 bases at V and 5 bases at J, with 18 bases between the two ends. The CDR3 is made up of 15 amino acids. CDR1 is SGHVS, CDR2 FQNEAQ, per germline. Full variable domain (outside the CDR3, taken from reference TRBV7-8 and TRBJ1-1): GAGVSQSPRYKVAKRGQDVALRCDPISGHVSLFWYQQALGQGPEFLTYFQNEAQLDKSGLPSDRFFAERPEGSVSTLKIQRTQQEDSAVYLCASSREDGLGTEAFFGQGTRLTVV.

The J gene is TRBJ2-5, the V gene TRBV29-1, with no clear D. The CDR3 consists of 12 residues. V gave up 4 bases and J gave up 5 bases, with 11 bases separating them. The germline gives CDR1 SQVTM, CDR2 ANQGSEA. This chain's CDR3 is CSVGGYGETQYF. CDR3 coding DNA: TGCAGCGTTGGTGGGTACGGGGAGACCCAGTACTTC.

The chain is built from TRBV5-1 and TRBJ2-5, with 7 bases lining up with TRBD1. CDR3 length: 12 amino acids. Germline trimming cut 8 bases from V and 2 bases from J; bases unmatched to any gene: 3. Germline V gene data show CDR1 as SGHRS and CDR2 as YFSETQ. The DNA for the CDR3 is TGCGCCAGTTCGGGACAGCAAGAGACCCAGTACTTC. This encodes CASSGQQETQYF.

V is TRBV7-6 and J is TRBJ2-7; 7 positions match TRBD2. The V gene's germline CDR1 is SGHVS and CDR2 FNYEAQ. The V segment lost 0 bases and the J segment 2 bases; nucleotides outside the gene matches: 1. This CDR3 contains 14 residues. The CDR3 DNA is TGTGCCAGCAGCTTAGCGGGAGGGCCCTACGAGCAGTACTTC. This codes for CASSLAGGPYEQYF.

The gene calls are TRBV29-1 and TRBJ2-7; a possible D gene is TRBD2 (6 bases). The germline V gene encodes CDR1 SQVTM and CDR2 ANQGSEA. This CDR3 region has 12 residues. Trimming stripped 6 bases from V and 1 base from J, with 10 bases between. CDR3 coding DNA: TGCAGCGTCGCGGGACCGTCCTACGAGCAGTACTTC. It codes for CSVAGPSYEQYF.

The gene calls are TRBV6-5 and TRBJ2-1; 9 bases are shared with TRBD2. This CDR3 has 15 residues. CDR1 and CDR2 (germline): MNHEY, SVGAGI. The ends lost 9 bases at V and 2 bases at J; junction bases unmatched: 8. The CDR3 protein is CASGRGLAAYNEQFF. Written as DNA, the CDR3 is TGTGCCAGTGGCCGGGGACTAGCTGCCTACAATGAGCAGTTCTTC.

This chain uses TRBV5-1 with TRBJ2-5; a possible D gene is TRBD1 (6 bases). This CDR3 contains 14 residues. Trimming cost V 3 bases and J 4 bases, with 13 bases left between them. Looked up from germline, CDR1 is SGHRS and CDR2 is YFSETQ. The CDR3 loop reads CASSSGRGSETQYF. The CDR3 DNA reads as TGCGCCAGCAGCTCGGGCAGGGGATCAGAGACCCAGTACTTC.

This sequence joins TRBV7-9 and TRBJ2-1; 7 nucleotides agree with TRBD1. The CDR3 is 13 residues long. Trimming took 9 bases from V and 4 from J; bases not matched to a gene: 6. CDR1 is SEHNR and CDR2 is FQNEAQ in the germline V gene (reference sequence). CDR3 in DNA: TGTGCCAGTGGGACAGACCGGTACAATGAGCAGTTCTTC. The encoded protein is CASGTDRYNEQFF.